Described below is a single T cell receptor (beta chain) sequence and its context. The antigen remains undetermined. This CDR3 has 13 residues. With 8 bases clipped from V and 1 base from J, the junction kept 4 bases outside the gene matches. Germline CDR1 KGHSH, CDR2 LQKENI. The primer mix had 60 Vbeta and 13 Jbeta primers. Generated by immunoSEQ multiplex PCR, the TCRdb table keeps only in-frame clones and is missing some. The table shows 160,000 or so clones, with around 80% occurring only once. This sample was included in a study of cytomegalovirus exposure and HLA in healthy donors. Study conclusions and caveats: TCR beta chains numbering more than 150 were designated cytomegalovirus-associated. Equally common other TCR beta chains were less clonally expanded than HLA-associated ones, a later analysis found. TCR association rates varied by HLA locus in a later analysis, with DRB1 highest and HLA-C lowest.

This rearrangement joins TRBV18 to TRBJ1-1; the match to TRBD1 covers 7 bases. Sequencing was performed on PBMCs. This TCR was recovered from a male donor in good health and CMV-seropositive. This CDR3 reads CASERTGNTEAFF. The CDR3 DNA is TGTGCCAGCGAACGGACAGGGAACACTGAAGCTTTCTTT.